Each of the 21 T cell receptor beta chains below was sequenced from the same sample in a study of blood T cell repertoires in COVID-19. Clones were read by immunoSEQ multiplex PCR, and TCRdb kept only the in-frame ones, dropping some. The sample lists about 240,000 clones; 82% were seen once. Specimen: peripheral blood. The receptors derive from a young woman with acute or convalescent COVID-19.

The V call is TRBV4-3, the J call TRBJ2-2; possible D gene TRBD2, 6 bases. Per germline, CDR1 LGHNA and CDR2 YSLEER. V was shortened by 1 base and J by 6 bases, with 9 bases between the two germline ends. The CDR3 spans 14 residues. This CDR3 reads CASSQGRGAGELFF. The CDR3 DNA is TGCGCCAGCAGCCAAGGGAGGGGAGCCGGGGAGCTGTTTTTT.

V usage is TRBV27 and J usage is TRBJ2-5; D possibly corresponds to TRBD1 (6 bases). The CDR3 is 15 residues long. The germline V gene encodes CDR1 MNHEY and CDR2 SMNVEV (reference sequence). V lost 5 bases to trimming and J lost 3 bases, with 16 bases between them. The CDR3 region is CASSTWTETKETQYF. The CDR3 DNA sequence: TGTGCCAGCAGTACCTGGACAGAGACAAAAGAGACCCAGTACTTC.

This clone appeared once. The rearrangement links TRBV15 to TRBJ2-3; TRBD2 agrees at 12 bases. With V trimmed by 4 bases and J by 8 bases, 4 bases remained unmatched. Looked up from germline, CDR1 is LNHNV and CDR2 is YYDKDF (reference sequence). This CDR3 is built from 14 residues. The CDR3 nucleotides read TGTGCCACCAGCATTGGACTAGCGGGATCTACGCAGTATTTT. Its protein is CATSIGLAGSTQYF.

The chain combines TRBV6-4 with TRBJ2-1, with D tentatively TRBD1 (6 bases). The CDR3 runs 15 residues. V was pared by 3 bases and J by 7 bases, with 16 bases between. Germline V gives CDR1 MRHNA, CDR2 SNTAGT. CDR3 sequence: CASSETGQTDNEQFF. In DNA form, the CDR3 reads TGTGCCAGCAGTGAGACAGGCCAAACCGATAATGAGCAGTTCTTC.

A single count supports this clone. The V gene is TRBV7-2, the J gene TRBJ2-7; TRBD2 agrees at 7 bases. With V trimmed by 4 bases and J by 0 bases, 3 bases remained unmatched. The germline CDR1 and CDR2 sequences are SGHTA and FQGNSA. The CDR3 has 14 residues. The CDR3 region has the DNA TGTGCCAGCAGCTGGGACTATTTCTCCTACGAGCAGTACTTC. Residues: CASSWDYFSYEQYF.

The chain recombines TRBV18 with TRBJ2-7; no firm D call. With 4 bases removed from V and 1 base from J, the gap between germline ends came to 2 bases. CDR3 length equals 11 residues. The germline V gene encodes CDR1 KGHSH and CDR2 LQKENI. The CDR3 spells CASSLSYEQYF. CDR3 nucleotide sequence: TGTGCCAGCTCACTATCCTACGAGCAGTACTTC.

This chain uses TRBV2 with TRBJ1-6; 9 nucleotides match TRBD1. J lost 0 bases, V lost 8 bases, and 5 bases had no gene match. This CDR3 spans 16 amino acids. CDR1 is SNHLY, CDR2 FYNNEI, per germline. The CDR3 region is CASRDRESSYNSPLHF. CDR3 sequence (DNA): TGTGCCAGCCGGGACAGGGAAAGCTCCTATAATTCACCCCTCCACTTT. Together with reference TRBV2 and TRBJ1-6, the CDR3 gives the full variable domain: EPEVTQTPSHQVTQMGQEVILRCVPISNHLYFYWYRQILGQKVEFLVSFYNNEISEKSEIFDDQFSVERPDGSNFTLKIRSTKLEDSAMYFCASRDRESSYNSPLHFGNGTRLTVT.

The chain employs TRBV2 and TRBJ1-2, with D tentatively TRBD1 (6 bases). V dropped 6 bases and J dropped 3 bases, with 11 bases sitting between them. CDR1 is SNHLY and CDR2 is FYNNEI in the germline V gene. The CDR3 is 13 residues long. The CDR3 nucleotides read TGTGCCAGCAGGGCGGACAGCTACTATGGCTACACCTTC. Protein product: CASRADSYYGYTF. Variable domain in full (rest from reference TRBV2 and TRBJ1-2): EPEVTQTPSHQVTQMGQEVILRCVPISNHLYFYWYRQILGQKVEFLVSFYNNEISEKSEIFDDQFSVERPDGSNFTLKIRSTKLEDSAMYFCASRADSYYGYTFGSGTRLTVV.

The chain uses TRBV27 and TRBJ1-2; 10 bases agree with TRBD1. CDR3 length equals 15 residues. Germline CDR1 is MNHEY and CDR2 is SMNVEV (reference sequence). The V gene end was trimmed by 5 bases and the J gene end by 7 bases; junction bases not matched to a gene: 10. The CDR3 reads CASSHTQGTGAGYTF. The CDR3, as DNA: TGTGCCAGCAGTCACACACAAGGGACAGGGGCTGGCTACACCTTC.

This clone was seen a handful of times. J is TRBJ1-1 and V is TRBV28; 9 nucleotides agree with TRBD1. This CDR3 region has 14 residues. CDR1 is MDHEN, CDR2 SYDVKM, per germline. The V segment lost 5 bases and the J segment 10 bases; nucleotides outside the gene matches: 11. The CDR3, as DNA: TGTGCCAGCAGTACAACAGGGGGCGCGTACTTAGCTTTCTTT. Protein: CASSTTGGAYLAFF.

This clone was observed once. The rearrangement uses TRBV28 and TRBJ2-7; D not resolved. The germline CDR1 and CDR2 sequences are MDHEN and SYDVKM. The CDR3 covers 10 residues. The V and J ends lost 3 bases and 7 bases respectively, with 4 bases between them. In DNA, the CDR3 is TGTGCCAGCAGTTTGAGGGAGCAGTACTTC. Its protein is CASSLREQYF.

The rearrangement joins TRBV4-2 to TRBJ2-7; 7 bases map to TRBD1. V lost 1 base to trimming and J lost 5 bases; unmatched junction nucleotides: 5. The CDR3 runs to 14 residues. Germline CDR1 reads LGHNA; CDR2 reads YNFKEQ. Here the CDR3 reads CASSQGQGHDEQYF. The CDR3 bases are TGTGCCAGCAGCCAAGGACAGGGTCATGACGAGCAGTACTTC.

The CDR3 loop reads CATLPGTSGSDGDTQYF. In DNA form, the CDR3 reads TGTGCCACCCTGCCCGGGACTAGCGGGAGCGACGGAGATACGCAGTATTTT. The gene calls are TRBV15 and TRBJ2-3; 14 bases map to TRBD2. Per the germline V gene, CDR1 is LNHNV and CDR2 is YYDKDF (reference sequence). CDR3 length: 17 amino acids. The V gene end was trimmed by 8 bases and the J gene end by 5 bases; junction bases not matched to a gene: 12.

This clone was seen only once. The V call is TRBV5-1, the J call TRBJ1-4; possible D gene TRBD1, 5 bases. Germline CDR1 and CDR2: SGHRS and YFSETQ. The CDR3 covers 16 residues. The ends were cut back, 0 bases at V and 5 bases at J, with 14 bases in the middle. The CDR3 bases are TGCGCCAGCAGCTTGGGTGAATCAGGGTGGAATGAAAAACTGTTTTTT. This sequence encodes CASSLGESGWNEKLFF.

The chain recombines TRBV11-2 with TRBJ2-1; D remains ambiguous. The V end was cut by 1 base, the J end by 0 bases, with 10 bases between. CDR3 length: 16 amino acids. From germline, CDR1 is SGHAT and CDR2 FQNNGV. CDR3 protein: CASSLGVLPSYNEQFF. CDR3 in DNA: TGTGCCAGCAGCTTAGGAGTCTTACCCTCCTACAATGAGCAGTTCTTC.

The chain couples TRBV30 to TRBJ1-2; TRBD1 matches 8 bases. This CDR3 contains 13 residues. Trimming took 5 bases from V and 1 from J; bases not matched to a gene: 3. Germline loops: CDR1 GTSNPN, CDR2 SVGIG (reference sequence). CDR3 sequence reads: CAWGQGYNYGYTF. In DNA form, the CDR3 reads TGTGCCTGGGGACAGGGTTATAACTATGGCTACACCTTC. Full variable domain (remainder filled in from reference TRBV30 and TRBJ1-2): SQTIHQWPATLVQPVGSPLSLECTVEGTSNPNLYWYRQAAGRGLQLLFYSVGIGQISSEVPQNLSASRPQDRQFILSSKKLLLSDSGFYLCAWGQGYNYGYTFGSGTRLTVV.

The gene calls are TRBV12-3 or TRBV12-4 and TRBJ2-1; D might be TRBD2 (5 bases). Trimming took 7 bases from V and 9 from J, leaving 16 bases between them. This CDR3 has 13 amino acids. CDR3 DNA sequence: TGTGCCAGCAACTACCGCGGGCTTATTGAGCAGTTCTTC. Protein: CASNYRGLIEQFF.

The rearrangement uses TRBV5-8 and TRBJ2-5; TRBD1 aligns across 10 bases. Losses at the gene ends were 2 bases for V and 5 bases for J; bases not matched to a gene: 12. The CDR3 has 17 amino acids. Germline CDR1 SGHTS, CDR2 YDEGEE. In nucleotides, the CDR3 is TGTGCCAGCAGCTTTGGAGCCGGGACAGGGGTTCGGGAGACCCAGTACTTC. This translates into CASSFGAGTGVRETQYF.

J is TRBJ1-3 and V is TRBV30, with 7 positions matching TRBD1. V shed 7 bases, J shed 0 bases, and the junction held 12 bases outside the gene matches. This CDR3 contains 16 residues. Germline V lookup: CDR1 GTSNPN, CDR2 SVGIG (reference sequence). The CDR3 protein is CASASDRTYSGNTIYF. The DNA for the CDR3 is TGTGCCTCTGCCTCGGACAGGACCTACTCTGGAAACACCATATATTTT. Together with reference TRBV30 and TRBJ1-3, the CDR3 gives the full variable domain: SQTIHQWPATLVQPVGSPLSLECTVEGTSNPNLYWYRQAAGRGLQLLFYSVGIGQISSEVPQNLSASRPQDRQFILSSKKLLLSDSGFYLCASASDRTYSGNTIYFGEGSWLTVV.

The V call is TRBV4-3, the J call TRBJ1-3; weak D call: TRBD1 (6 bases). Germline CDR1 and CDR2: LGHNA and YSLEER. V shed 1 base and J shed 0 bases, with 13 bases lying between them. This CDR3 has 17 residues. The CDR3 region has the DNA TGCGCCAGCAGCCAAGCCTCCAGGGGCCACTCTGGAAACACCATATATTTT. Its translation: CASSQASRGHSGNTIYF.

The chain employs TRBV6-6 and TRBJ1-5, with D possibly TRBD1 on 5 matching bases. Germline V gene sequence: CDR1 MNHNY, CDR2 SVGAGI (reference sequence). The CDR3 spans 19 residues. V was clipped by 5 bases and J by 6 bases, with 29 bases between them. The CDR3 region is CASSRNGTPGLGLGQPQHF. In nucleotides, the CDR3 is TGTGCCAGCAGTCGTAACGGGACTCCTGGACTAGGGTTGGGTCAGCCCCAGCATTTT.